This T cell receptor (beta chain) was observed in a study of technical replicates of blood from a handful of donors (dated by TCRdb to 2015 to 2018). Library method: the immunoSEQ multiplex PCR assay. This is the immuneACCESS table as TCRdb keeps it, with only in-frame sequences that have V and J called. A part of the clones is gone; compared with another copy, unresolved V genes explain less than half, and the rest is unexplained. This sample gives tens of thousands of clones in total; roughly 89% of them show up just once. The leading ten clones occupy roughly 4.9% of the sample. The germline V gene (reference sequence) supplies CDR1 SGHNT and CDR2 YYREEE. Measured from the cysteine to the phenylalanine, the CDR3 is 16 residues long. The CDR3 DNA has 48 bases and is translated from base 1. V ends up 0 bases short and J 7 bases short, with an unmatched junction base count of 10. With respect to this clone: Its antigen target is currently unknown. There are no base qualities to consult, and no much larger clone falls within one base.

The sequence links TRBV5-4 to TRBJ2-5; 9 of the junction bases match TRBD2. Sequencing was carried out using PBMCs. The sequence was obtained from a human donor in good health. Some clones in this sample may be carry-over from other donors' samples. The CDR3 has the sequence CASSLGGGAAGPTQYF. At the DNA level, the sequence is TGTGCCAGCAGCTTGGGCGGGGGGGCCGCGGGCCCGACCCAGTACTTC.